This T cell receptor beta chain was identified during a study of control samples from healthy donors and cancer patients. The method was immunoSEQ multiplex PCR; TCRdb's version includes in-frame clones alone and lacks a portion of them. In the table there are around 30,000 clones, roughly 95% of which are singletons. The CDR3 consists of 15 residues. Germline loops: CDR1 KGHDR, CDR2 SFDVKD. The V end was cut by 6 bases, the J end by 0 bases, with 12 bases between. The receptor was isolated from a man aged 60 to 69 in good health. Sequencing used blood. The J gene is TRBJ2-3, the V gene TRBV24-1; D possibly corresponds to TRBD1 (5 bases). The CDR3, as DNA: TGTGCCACCAGTTCAGGGCCCCCTAGCACAGATACGCAGTATTTT. Amino acids: CATSSGPPSTDTQYF.